This T cell receptor (beta chain) was obtained from a study of immune cell composition in non-small cell lung cancer. Study at large: Lung adenocarcinoma or squamous carcinoma made up most tumours. Study-wide results and caveats: Squamous carcinomas (75%) more often had tumour-associated clones >0.5% than adenocarcinomas (roughly 35%). It was not proven that tumour-reactive clones equal dominant tumour-associated clones.

Remarks on this clone: Its antigen is not known.

The data were produced by immunoSEQ multiplex PCR, yet TCRdb's version contains in-frame clones alone and is incomplete. The sample holds 1,500 to 2,000 clones, around three quarters seen once. The CDR3 spans 17 residues. The J segment lost 0 bases and the V segment lost 3 bases, leaving 7 bases of the junction unmatched. Germline CDR1 is SGHTA and CDR2 is FQGTGA. Normal lung sampling was at least 3 cm from the tumour, as distant as possible. Template was genomic DNA from frozen, unsorted single-cell suspensions. The sequenced sample was non-adjacent lung tissue. This receptor was identified in a human donor with non-small cell lung cancer. The rearrangement uses TRBV7-3 and TRBJ2-3; 9 nucleotides agree with TRBD2. The chain's CDR3 is CASSLSSGSSSTDTQYF. The DNA for the CDR3 is TGTGCCAGCAGCTTGAGTAGCGGGAGCTCGAGCACAGATACGCAGTATTTT.